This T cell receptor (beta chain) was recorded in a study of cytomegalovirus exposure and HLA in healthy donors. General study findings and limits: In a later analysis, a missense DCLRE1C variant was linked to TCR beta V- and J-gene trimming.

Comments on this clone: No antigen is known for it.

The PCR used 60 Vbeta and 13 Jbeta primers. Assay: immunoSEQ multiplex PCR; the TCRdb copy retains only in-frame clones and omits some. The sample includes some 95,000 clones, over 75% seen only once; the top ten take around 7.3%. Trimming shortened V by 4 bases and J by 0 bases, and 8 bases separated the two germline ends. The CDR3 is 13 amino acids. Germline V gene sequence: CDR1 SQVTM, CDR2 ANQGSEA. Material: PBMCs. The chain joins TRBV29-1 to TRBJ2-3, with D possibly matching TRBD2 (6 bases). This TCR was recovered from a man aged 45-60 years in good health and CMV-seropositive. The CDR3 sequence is CSVGGVSTDTQYF. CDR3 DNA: TGCAGCGTTGGGGGGGTCAGCACAGATACGCAGTATTTT.